This T cell receptor (beta chain) was captured by sequencing in a study of blood T cells in healthy people across ages. At the level of the study: About one barcoded TCR beta cDNA was captured per two T cells.

There are 14 residues in the CDR3. The germline V gene has CDR1 LNHNV and CDR2 YYDKDF (reference sequence). V lost 5 bases to trimming and J lost 11 bases, with 18 bases between them. Study results and caveats: Researchers report that TCR beta diversity correlated strongly with naive T cell percentage.

Using a J-beta primer mix together with a sample-barcoded 5' primer, a second PCR was run for roughly 7 to 11 cycles. Every cDNA was tagged by a template-switch adaptor with 12 random nucleotides. Via MiXCR, TCRdb re-called the 5' RACE reads, giving one row per CDR3 protein. The data contain approximately 1.5 million distinct CDR3 sequences, approximately 39% of them singletons. Isolation per sample recovered at least 7 million PBMCs. Comment on this clonotype: Its specificity is not known.

V gene TRBV15 combines with J gene TRBJ1-4; D remains unclear. The sample taken for sequencing was blood. The TCR comes from a woman aged 18-29 years in good health. The CDR3 DNA follows: TGTGCCACCAGCCCCCCCTCGCGGGTGAATAAACTGTTTTTT. Translation gives CATSPPSRVNKLFF.